What follows describes a single T cell receptor beta chain. What it binds is not known. One junction end does not reproduce the germline sequence, and a read error may be involved. The CDR3 is made up of 12 amino acids. Germline CDR1 reads SQVTM; CDR2 reads ANQGSEA. This entry comes from a study of post-analysis software for immune sequencing data. Study observations and caveats: Among about 5 TRBV segments more frequent in patients than controls were TRBV5-6, TRBV5-1 and TRBV20-1.

Unique-molecular-identifier-tagged TCR beta cDNA libraries were used. A single record per CDR3 protein comes from TCRdb applying MiXCR to the PCR reads. The table includes about 460,000 distinct CDR3 sequences, 45% detected once. The sequenced material came from blood. The chain employs TRBV29-1 and TRBJ2-1; D unresolved. This TCR was recovered from a girl between 10 and 17 years old with multiple sclerosis. The CDR3 nucleotides read TGCAGCGTTGAAGAATCCTTCAATGAGCAGTTCTTC. Translating it yields CSVEESFNEQFF.